This TCR beta chain was documented in a study of control samples from healthy donors and cancer patients. The protocol was immunoSEQ multiplex PCR, while the TCRdb copy is restricted to in-frame clones and leaves out a portion. This table holds 40,000 to 60,000 clones, about 86% found once. V lost 1 base, J lost 0 bases, and 10 bases lay in between. Germline-derived CDR1 and CDR2 are MNHNS and SASEGT. This CDR3 comprises 16 residues. This clonotype was sampled from a woman aged 45-65 years with lung cancer. The chain combines TRBV6-1 with TRBJ1-3; no clear D. Sequencing was performed on PBMCs. Here the CDR3 reads CASSEGGGSSGNTIYF. The CDR3 nucleotides read TGTGCCAGCAGTGAAGGAGGCGGAAGCTCTGGAAACACCATATATTTT.